This TCR beta chain was observed in a study of cytomegalovirus exposure and HLA in healthy donors. Study-wide points: In an earlier analysis, in some 600 donors, most V segments appeared productive either ~90% or ~30% of the time.

In the PCR, 60 Vbeta and 13 Jbeta primers were used. The data were produced by immunoSEQ multiplex PCR, yet TCRdb's version contains in-frame clones alone and is incomplete. The repertoire includes approximately 170,000 clones, more than 70% of them detected once, and 1.5% sits in the top ten. The germline gives CDR1 MNHNY, CDR2 SVGAGI (reference sequence). Trimming took 7 bases from V and 4 from J; bases not matched to a gene: 11. The CDR3 runs to 16 residues. As concerns this clone: No antigen is known for it.

Material: PBMCs. This clonotype was sampled from a girl aged 5-17 years in good health and CMV-seronegative. V is TRBV6-6 and J is TRBJ2-2; 8 bases are shared with TRBD2. The CDR3 region is CASITGGGRFTGELFF. Here the CDR3 DNA reads TGTGCCAGCATCACGGGCGGGGGGCGCTTCACCGGGGAGCTGTTTTTT.